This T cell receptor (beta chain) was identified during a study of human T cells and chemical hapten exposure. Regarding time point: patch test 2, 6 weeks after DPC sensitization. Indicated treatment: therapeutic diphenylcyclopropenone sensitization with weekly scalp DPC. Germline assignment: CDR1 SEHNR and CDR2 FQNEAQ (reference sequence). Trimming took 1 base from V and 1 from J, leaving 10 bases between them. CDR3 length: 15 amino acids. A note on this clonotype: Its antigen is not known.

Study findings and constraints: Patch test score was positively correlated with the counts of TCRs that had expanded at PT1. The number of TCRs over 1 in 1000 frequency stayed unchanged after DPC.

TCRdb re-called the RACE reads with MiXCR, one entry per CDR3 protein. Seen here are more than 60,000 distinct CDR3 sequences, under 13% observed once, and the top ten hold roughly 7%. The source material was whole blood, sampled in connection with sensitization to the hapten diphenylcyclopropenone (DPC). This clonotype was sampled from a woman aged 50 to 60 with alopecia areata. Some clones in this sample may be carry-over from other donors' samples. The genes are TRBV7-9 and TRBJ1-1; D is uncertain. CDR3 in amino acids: CASSLEWEANTEAFF. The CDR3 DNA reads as TGTGCCAGCAGCTTAGAATGGGAGGCGAACACTGAAGCTTTCTTT.